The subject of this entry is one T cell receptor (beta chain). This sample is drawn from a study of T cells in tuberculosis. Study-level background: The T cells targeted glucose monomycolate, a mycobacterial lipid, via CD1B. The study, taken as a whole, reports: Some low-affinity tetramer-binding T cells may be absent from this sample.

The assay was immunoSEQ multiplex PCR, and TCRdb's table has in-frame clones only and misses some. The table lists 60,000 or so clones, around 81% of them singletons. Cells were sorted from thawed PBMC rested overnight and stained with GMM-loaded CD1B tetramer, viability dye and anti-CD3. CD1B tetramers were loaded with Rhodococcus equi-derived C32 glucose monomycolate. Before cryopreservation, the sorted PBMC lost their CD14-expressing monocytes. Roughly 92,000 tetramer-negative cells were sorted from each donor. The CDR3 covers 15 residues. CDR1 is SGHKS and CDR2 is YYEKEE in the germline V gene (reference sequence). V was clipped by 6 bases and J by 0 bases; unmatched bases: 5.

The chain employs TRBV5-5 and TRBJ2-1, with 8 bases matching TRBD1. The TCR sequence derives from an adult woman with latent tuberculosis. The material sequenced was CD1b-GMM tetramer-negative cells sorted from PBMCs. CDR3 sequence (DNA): TGTGCCAGCATCCCGGACAGGGACTCCTACAATGAGCAGTTCTTC. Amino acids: CASIPDRDSYNEQFF.